One and the same sample provided the 13 T cell receptor beta chains below, sequenced in a study of cytomegalovirus exposure and HLA in healthy donors. The PCR ran on 60 Vbeta and 13 Jbeta primers. Assay used: immunoSEQ multiplex PCR; TCRdb lists only in-frame clones, some missing. The sample includes 100,000 to 150,000 clones, around 81% of them seen just once. Sequenced sample: PBMCs. The receptors originated from a female donor in good health and CMV-seronegative.

The rearrangement links TRBV11-2 to TRBJ2-7, with D unresolved. This CDR3 contains 14 residues. CDR1 and CDR2 from the germline V gene are SGHAT and FQNNGV. The ends were cut back, 5 bases at V and 3 bases at J, with 14 bases in the middle. The CDR3 DNA follows: TGTGCCAGCAGCGCCCTGGGTGAGGTCTACGAGCAGTACTTC. This translates into CASSALGEVYEQYF.

This chain connects TRBV5-1 to TRBJ2-1; D gene unclear. Between the trimmed V and J ends, which lost 4 bases and 5 bases, there was a span of 13 bases. The CDR3 consists of 14 residues. CDR1 and CDR2 from the germline V gene are SGHRS and YFSETQ. CDR3 bases: TGCGCCAGCAGCCCCATGACTGGAAACAATGAGCAGTTCTTC. Translated: CASSPMTGNNEQFF.

As regards this clone: The junction differs from germline at one of its ends, possibly a read error. V is TRBV5-1 and J is TRBJ2-7, with TRBD1 matching 10 bases. The CDR3 extends over 15 amino acids. Germline CDR1 reads SGHRS; CDR2 reads YFSETQ. The CDR3, as DNA: TGCACCAGCAGCAAAACCGGGACAGGGGCCAACGAGCAGTACTTC. This codes for CTSSKTGTGANEQYF. Combining the CDR3 with reference TRBV5-1 and TRBJ2-7 gives the whole variable domain KAGVTQTPRYLIKTRGQQVTLSCSPISGHRSVSWYQQTPGQGLQFLFEYFSETQRNKGNFPGRFSGRQFSNSRSEMNVSTLELGDSALYLCTSSKTGTGANEQYFGPGTRLTVT.

The V gene is TRBV19, the J gene TRBJ2-4, with a possible D match to TRBD1 (5 bases). V was pared by 5 bases and J by 0 bases, with 14 bases between. Per germline, CDR1 LNHDA and CDR2 SQIVND (reference sequence). The CDR3 runs 16 residues. The CDR3 nucleotides are TGTGCCAGTAGTCCGCGTGGGGCTATAGCCAAAAACATTCAGTACTTC. Protein sequence: CASSPRGAIAKNIQYF.

J is TRBJ1-2 and V is TRBV28, with TRBD1 matching over 7 bases. The germline V gene encodes CDR1 MDHEN and CDR2 SYDVKM. The CDR3 is made up of 14 amino acids. The junction had 7 bases not matched to a gene; V was cut back by 7 bases and J by 2 bases. As DNA, the CDR3 is TGTGCCAGCACCCCGGCAGGGGGAAACTATGGCTACACCTTC. Its protein product is CASTPAGGNYGYTF.

The genes are TRBV12-5 and TRBJ2-7; D gene ambiguous. Germline V gene data show CDR1 as LGHNT and CDR2 as FRNRAP. V was pared by 0 bases and J by 5 bases, with 5 bases between. The CDR3 loop spans 12 amino acids. The CDR3 nucleotides read TGTGCTAGTGGTTTGGTACTAAACGAGCAGTACTTC. It is translated as CASGLVLNEQYF.

The chain carries TRBV15 and TRBJ2-4; D gene uncertain. V was cut by 5 bases and J by 4 bases, with 6 bases left in between. The CDR3 is 12 residues long. The germline V gene encodes CDR1 LNHNV and CDR2 YYDKDF (reference sequence). CDR3 nucleotides: TGTGCCACCAGCGAGAGAAAAAACATTCAGTACTTC. Residues: CATSERKNIQYF. The full variable domain, rest sourced from reference TRBV15 and TRBJ2-4, is DAMVIQNPRYQVTQFGKPVTLSCSQTLNHNVMYWYQQKSSQAPKLLFHYYDKDFNNEADTPDNFQSRRPNTSFCFLDIRSPGLGDTAMYLCATSERKNIQYFGAGTRLSVL.

The chain links TRBV9 to TRBJ2-1; TRBD2 might be the D (5 bases). V lost 3 bases, J lost 0 bases, and 13 bases lay in between. Germline V gives CDR1 SGDLS, CDR2 YYNGEE. This CDR3 region has 16 residues. The CDR3 DNA reads as TGTGCCAGCAGCGGCGAACGGGGTAGCTCCTACAATGAGCAGTTCTTC. Its translation: CASSGERGSSYNEQFF.

The rearrangement uses TRBV27 and TRBJ2-5; 14 bases line up with TRBD2. The V gene end was trimmed by 5 bases and the J gene end by 4 bases; junction bases not matched to a gene: 6. Looked up from germline, CDR1 is MNHEY and CDR2 is SMNVEV (reference sequence). This CDR3 has 16 residues. This CDR3 reads CASSKGTSGGRETQYF. CDR3 DNA sequence: TGTGCCAGCAGTAAAGGGACTAGCGGGGGTAGAGAGACCCAGTACTTC.

The chain recombines TRBV5-6 with TRBJ2-1; the match to TRBD1 covers 9 bases. Germline CDR1 SGHDT, CDR2 YYEEEE. The CDR3 spans 15 residues. With V trimmed by 3 bases and J by 9 bases, 10 bases remained unmatched. CDR3 coding DNA: TGTGCCAGCAGCTCACCCCCGGGACAGGGTGGTGAGCAGTTCTTC. It specifies CASSSPPGQGGEQFF.

V gene TRBV4-2 combines with J gene TRBJ2-3; weak D call: TRBD2 (7 bases). Germline V lookup: CDR1 LGHNA, CDR2 YNFKEQ. With 8 bases removed from V and 1 base from J, the gap between germline ends came to 19 bases. The CDR3 covers 16 residues. The CDR3 loop is CASGAVGGAGTDTQYF. In nucleotides, the CDR3 is TGTGCCAGCGGGGCCGTGGGGGGGGCGGGCACAGATACGCAGTATTTT.

This clone has a handful of counts. V gene TRBV7-6 combines with J gene TRBJ2-7; D is unresolved. V lost 5 bases, J lost 0 bases, and 11 bases lay in between. The CDR3 extends over 14 amino acids. Per the germline V gene, CDR1 is SGHVS and CDR2 is FNYEAQ. The CDR3 DNA follows: TGTGCCAGCAGCCGTCTTGACTCCTCCTACGAGCAGTACTTC. Encoded protein: CASSRLDSSYEQYF.

The V gene is TRBV28, the J gene TRBJ2-4; 14 nucleotides match TRBD2. The ends lost 6 bases at V and 8 bases at J; junction bases unmatched: 18. The CDR3 runs to 19 residues. The germline CDR1 and CDR2 sequences are MDHEN and SYDVKM. The CDR3 DNA follows: TGTGCCAGCAGCACCCGACCCGGGACTAGCGGGAGTTTTGAGGACATTCAGTACTTC. Its protein product is CASSTRPGTSGSFEDIQYF.